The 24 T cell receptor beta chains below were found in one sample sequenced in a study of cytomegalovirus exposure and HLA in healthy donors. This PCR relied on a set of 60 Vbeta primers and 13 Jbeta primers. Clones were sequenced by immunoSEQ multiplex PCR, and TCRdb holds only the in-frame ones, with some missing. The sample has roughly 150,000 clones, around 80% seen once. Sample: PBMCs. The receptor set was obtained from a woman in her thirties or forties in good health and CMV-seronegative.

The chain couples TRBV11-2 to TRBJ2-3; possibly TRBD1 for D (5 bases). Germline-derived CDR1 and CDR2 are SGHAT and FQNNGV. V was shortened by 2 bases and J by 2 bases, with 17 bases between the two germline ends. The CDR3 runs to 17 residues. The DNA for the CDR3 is TGTGCCAGCAGCTTAAGAAGGGTAGACAGTTACACAGATACGCAGTATTTT. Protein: CASSLRRVDSYTDTQYF.

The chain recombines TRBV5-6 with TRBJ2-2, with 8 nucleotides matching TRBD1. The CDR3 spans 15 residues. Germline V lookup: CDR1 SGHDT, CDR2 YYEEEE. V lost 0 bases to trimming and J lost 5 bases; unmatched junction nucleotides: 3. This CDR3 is CASSLARGPTGELFF. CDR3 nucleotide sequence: TGTGCCAGCAGCTTGGCCAGGGGGCCGACCGGGGAGCTGTTTTTT. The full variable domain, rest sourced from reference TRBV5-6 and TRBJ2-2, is DAGVTQSPTHLIKTRGQQVTLRCSPKSGHDTVSWYQQALGQGPQFIFQYYEEEERQRGNFPDRFSGHQFPNYSSELNVNALLLGDSALYLCASSLARGPTGELFFGEGSRLTVL.

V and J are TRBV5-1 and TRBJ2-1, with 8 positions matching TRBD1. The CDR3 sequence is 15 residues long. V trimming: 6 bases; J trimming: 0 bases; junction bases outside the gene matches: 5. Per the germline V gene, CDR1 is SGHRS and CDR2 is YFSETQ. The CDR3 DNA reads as TGCGCCAGCACGGAACAGGGGGGCTCCTACAATGAGCAGTTCTTC. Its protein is CASTEQGGSYNEQFF.

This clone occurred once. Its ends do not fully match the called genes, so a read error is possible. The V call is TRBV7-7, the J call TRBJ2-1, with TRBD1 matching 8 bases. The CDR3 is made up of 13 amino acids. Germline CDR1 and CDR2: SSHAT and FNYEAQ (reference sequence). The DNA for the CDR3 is TGTGCTAGCAGCTTGACAGGGGACGATGAGCAGTTCTTC. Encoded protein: CASSLTGDDEQFF.

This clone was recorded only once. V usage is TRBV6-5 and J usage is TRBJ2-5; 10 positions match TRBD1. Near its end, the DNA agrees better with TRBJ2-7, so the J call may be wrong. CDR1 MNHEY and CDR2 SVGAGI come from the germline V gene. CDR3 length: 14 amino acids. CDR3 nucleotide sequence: TGTGCCAGCAGCCGGGGGGACAGGGGCTACGAGCAGTACTTC. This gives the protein CASSRGDRGYEQYF.

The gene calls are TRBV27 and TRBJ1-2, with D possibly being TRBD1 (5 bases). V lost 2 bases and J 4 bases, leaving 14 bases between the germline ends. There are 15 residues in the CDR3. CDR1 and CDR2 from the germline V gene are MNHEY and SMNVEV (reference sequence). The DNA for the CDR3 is TGTGCCAGCAGTTTAACCCCGGGGGGGGGCTATGGCTACACCTTC. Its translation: CASSLTPGGGYGYTF.

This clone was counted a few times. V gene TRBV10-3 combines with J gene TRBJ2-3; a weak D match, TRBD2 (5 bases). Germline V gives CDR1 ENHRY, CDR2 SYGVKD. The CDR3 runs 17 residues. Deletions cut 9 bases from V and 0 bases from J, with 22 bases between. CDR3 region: CAMAMTGSDFSTDTQYF. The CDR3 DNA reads TGTGCCATGGCAATGACTGGGAGCGACTTTAGCACAGATACGCAGTATTTT.

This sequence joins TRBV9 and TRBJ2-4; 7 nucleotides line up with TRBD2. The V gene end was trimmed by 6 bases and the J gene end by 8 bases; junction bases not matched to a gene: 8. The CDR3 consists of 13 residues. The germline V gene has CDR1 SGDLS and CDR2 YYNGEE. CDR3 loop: CASNPSGNDIQYF. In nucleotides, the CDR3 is TGTGCCAGCAACCCCAGCGGGAACGACATTCAGTACTTC.

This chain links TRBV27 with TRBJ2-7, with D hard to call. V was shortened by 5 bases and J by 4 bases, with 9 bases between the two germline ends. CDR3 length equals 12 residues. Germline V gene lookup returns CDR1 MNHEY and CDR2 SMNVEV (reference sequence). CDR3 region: CASSPTVYEQYF. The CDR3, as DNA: TGTGCCAGCAGTCCTACAGTTTACGAGCAGTACTTC.

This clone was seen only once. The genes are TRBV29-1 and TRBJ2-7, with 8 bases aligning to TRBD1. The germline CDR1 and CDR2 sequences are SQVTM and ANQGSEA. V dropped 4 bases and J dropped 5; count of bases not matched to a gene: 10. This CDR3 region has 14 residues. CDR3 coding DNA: TGCAGCGTTGGAGGGCTGGACAGGGCCCACGAGCAGTACTTC. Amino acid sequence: CSVGGLDRAHEQYF.

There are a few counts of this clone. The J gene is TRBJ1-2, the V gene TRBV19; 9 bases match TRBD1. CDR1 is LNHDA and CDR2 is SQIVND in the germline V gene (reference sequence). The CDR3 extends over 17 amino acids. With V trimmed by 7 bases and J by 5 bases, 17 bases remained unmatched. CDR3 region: CASIPRDRANSPYGYTF. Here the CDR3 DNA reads TGTGCCAGTATCCCTCGGGACAGGGCGAATTCCCCTTATGGCTACACCTTC.

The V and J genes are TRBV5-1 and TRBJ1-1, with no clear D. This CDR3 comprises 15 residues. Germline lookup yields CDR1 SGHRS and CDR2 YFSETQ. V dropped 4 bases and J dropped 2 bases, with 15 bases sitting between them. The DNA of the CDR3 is TGCGCCAGCAGCCTTACCGGGTCCCCAAACACTGAAGCTTTCTTT. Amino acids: CASSLTGSPNTEAFF.

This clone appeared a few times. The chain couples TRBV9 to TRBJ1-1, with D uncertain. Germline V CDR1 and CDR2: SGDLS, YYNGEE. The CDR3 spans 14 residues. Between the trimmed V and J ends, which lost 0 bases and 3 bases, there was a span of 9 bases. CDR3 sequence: CASSVEPAHTEAFF. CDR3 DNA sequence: TGTGCCAGCAGCGTAGAGCCCGCACACACTGAAGCTTTCTTT. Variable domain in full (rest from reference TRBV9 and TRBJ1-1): DSGVTQTPKHLITATGQRVTLRCSPRSGDLSVYWYQQSLDQGLQFLIQYYNGEERAKGNILERFSAQQFPDLHSELNLSSLELGDSALYFCASSVEPAHTEAFFGQGTRLTVV.

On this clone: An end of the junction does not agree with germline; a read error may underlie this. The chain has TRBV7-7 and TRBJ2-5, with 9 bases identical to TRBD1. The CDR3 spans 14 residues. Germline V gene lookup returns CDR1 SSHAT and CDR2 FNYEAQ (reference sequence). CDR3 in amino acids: CASSAGTGWETQYF. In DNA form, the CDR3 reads TGTGCTAGCAGCGCCGGGACAGGGTGGGAGACCCAGTACTTC.

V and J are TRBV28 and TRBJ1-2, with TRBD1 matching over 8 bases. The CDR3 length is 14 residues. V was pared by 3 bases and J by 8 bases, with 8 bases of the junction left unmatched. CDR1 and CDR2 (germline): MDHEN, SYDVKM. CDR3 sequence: CASSFPWTGRGYTF. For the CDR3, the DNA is TGTGCCAGCAGTTTTCCCTGGACAGGGCGAGGCTACACCTTC.

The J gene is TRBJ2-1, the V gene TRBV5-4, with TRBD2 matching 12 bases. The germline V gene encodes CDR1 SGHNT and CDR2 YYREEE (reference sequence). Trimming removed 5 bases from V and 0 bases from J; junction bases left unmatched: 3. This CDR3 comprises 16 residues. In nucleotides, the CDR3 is TGTGCCAGCAGTCCGACTAGCGGGAGCTCCTACAATGAGCAGTTCTTC. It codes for CASSPTSGSSYNEQFF.

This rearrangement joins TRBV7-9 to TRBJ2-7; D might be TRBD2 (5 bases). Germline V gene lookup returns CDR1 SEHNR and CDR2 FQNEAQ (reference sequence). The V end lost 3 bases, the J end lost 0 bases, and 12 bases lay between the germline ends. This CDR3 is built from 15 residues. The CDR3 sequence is CASSFPGFSSYEQYF. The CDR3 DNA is TGTGCCAGCAGCTTCCCGGGATTCAGCTCCTACGAGCAGTACTTC.

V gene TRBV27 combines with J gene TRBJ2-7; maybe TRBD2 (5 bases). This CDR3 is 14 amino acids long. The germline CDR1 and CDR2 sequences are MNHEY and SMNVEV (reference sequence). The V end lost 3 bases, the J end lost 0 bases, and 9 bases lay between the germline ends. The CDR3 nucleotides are TGTGCCAGCAGTTTGGGGAGTCGCTCCTACGAGCAGTACTTC. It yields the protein CASSLGSRSYEQYF.

The chain's CDR3 is CACGTGVAYEQYF. As DNA, the CDR3 is TGTGCCTGCGGGACAGGGGTGGCCTACGAGCAGTACTTC. V usage is TRBV6-5 and J usage is TRBJ2-7; 10 bases are a match to TRBD1. The CDR3 runs to 13 residues. The trim removed 11 bases at V and 2 bases at J, leaving 6 bases unmatched. Germline values: CDR1 MNHEY, CDR2 SVGAGI.

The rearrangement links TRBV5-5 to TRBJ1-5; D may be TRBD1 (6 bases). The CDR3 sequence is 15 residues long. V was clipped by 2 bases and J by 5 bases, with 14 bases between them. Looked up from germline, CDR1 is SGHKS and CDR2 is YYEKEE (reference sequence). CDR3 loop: CASSFWARGDQPQHF. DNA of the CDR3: TGTGCCAGCAGCTTTTGGGCCAGGGGTGATCAGCCCCAGCATTTT.

CDR3 coding DNA: TGTGCCACCAGCAGAGATATGAATGCTTGGGGACAAGACACAACTAATGAAAAACTGTTTTTT. Translating gives CATSRDMNAWGQDTTNEKLFF. This chain uses TRBV15 with TRBJ1-4, with TRBD1 as a possible D gene (6 bases). The CDR3 spans 21 residues. Germline V gene data show CDR1 as LNHNV and CDR2 as YYDKDF (reference sequence). Deletions cut 0 bases from V and 0 bases from J, with 23 bases between.

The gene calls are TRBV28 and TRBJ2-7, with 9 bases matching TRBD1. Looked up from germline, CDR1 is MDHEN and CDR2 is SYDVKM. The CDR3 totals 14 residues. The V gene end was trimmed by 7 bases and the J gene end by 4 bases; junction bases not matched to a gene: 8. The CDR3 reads CASTTGGPTYEQYF. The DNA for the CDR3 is TGTGCCAGCACCACAGGGGGCCCGACTTACGAGCAGTACTTC.

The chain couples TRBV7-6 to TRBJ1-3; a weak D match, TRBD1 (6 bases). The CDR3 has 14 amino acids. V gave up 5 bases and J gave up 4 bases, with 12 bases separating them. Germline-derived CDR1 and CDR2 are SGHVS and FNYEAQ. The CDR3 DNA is TGTGCCAGCAGCCCAGGCCAGGGGGGAAACACCATATATTTT. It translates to CASSPGQGGNTIYF.

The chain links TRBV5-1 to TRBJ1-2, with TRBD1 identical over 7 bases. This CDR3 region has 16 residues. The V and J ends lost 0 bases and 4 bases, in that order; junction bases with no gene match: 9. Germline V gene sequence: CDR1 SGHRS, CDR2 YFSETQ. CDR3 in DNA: TGCGCCAGCAGCTTGGGGCTCACCGGGACAGCCTATGGCTACACCTTC. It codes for CASSLGLTGTAYGYTF.